Described below is a single T cell receptor (beta chain) sequence and its context. Per the study methods: Estimation of nucleated cell counts relied on the amplification of reference gene primers. Method: immunoSEQ multiplex PCR; TCRdb's copy keeps in-frame clones and lacks some. That table furnishes V, J and clone size, whereas the DNA furnished D and trimming. The top ten hold about 3.3% of the sample, which has 55,000 to 65,000 clones, less than 80% seen once. The data were obtained in a study of blood T cell repertoires in COVID-19. Study in general: Italy, Spain and the United States were the sources of the convalescent and acute COVID-19 samples. PBMCs, B-cell-depleted T cells, or T cells provided the cDNA or gDNA that made up the material.

CDR3 size: 13 residues. V lost 3 bases and J 8 bases, leaving 14 bases between the germline ends. Germline loops: CDR1 LNHDA, CDR2 SQIVND (reference sequence). This receptor was taken from a man in his sixties with acute or convalescent COVID-19. The J gene is TRBJ2-7, the V gene TRBV19; D perhaps matches TRBD1 (7 bases). Sequencing was carried out using peripheral blood. In DNA form, the CDR3 reads TGTGCCAGTAGTATGATAGGGGGCGGGAAGCAGTACTTC. Encoded protein: CASSMIGGGKQYF.